This T cell receptor beta chain originates from a study of T cells in Graves' hyperthyroidism and ophthalmopathy. Amplification of TCR beta CDR3 regions was performed using RNA transcripts as template. TCR CDR3 underwent first-round RT-PCR with the HTBI primer set. One entry per CDR3 protein results from TCRdb running MiXCR on the multiplex PCR reads. The repertoire holds about 560,000 distinct CDR3 sequences, with approximately 14% as singletons. CDR3 length: 11 amino acids. Germline values: CDR1 GTSNPN, CDR2 SVGIG (reference sequence). A word on this clonotype: One end of the junction does not line up with germline, which may come from a read error.

The sequence derives from a woman aged 40 to 55 with Graves' hyperthyroidism. The sample was blood. The V and J genes are TRBV30 and TRBJ2-2, with a tentative D call TRBD2 (6 bases). The CDR3 nucleotides are TGTGCCTGGAGCACCACCGGGGGGCTGTTTTTT. Translated, it gives CAWSTTGGLFF.